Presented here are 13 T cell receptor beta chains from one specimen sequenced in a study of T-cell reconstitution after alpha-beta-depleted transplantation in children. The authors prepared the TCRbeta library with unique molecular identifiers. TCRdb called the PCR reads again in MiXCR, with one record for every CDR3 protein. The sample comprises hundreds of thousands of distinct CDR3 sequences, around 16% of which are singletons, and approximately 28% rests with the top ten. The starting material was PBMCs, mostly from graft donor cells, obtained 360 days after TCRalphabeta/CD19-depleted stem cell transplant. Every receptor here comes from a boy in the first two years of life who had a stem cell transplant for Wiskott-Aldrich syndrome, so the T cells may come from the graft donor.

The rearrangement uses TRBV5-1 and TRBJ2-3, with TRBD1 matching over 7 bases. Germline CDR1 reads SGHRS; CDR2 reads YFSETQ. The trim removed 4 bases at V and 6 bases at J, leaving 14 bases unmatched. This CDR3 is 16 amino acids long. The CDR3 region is CASSPKNRGRYDTQYF. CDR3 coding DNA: TGCGCCAGCAGCCCAAAGAACAGGGGACGTTATGATACGCAGTATTTT.

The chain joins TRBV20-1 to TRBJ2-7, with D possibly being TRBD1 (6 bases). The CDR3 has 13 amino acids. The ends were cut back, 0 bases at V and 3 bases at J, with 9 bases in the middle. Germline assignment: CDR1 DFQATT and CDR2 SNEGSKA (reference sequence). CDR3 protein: CSARDTQGYEQYF. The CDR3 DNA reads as TGCAGTGCTAGAGATACACAGGGCTACGAGCAGTACTTC.

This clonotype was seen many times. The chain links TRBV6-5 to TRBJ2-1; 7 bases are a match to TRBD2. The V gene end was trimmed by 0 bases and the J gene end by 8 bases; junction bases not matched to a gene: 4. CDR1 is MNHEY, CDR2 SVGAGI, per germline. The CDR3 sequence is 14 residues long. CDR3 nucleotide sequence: TGTGCCAGCAGTTACTCGAAGGGAGGGGATGAGCAGTTCTTC. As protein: CASSYSKGGDEQFF.

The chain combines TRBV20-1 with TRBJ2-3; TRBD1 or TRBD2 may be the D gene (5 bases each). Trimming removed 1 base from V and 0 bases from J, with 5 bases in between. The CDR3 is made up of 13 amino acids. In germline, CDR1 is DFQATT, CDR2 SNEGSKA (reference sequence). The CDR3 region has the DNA TGCAGTGCTAGAGGGGACAGCACAGATACGCAGTATTTT. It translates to CSARGDSTDTQYF.

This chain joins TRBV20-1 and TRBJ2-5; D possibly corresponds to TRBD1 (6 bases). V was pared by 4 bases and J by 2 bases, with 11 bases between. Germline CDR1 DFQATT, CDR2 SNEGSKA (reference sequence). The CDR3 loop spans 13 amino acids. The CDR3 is CSATGQLQETQYF. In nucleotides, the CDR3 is TGCAGTGCTACCGGACAGTTACAAGAGACCCAGTACTTC.

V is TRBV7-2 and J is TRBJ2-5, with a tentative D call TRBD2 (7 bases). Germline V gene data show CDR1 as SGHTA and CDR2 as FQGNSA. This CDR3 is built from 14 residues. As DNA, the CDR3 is TGTGTGTGTGGTTCTACGGGGGGCTGGGAGACCCAGTACTTC. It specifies CVCGSTGGWETQYF.

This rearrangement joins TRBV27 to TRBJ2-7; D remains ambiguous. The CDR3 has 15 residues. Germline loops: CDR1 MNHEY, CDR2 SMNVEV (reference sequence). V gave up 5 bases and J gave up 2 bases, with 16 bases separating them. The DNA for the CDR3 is TGTGCCAGCAGTCCCCGGATAAACCGCCCCTACGAGCAGTACTTC. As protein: CASSPRINRPYEQYF.

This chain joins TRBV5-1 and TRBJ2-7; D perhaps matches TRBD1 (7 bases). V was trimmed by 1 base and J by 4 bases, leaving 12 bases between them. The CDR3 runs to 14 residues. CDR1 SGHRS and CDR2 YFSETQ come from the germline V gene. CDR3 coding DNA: TGCGCCAGCAGCTTGCCGACAGGGAGGTACGAGCAGTACTTC. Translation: CASSLPTGRYEQYF. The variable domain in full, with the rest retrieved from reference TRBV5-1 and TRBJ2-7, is KAGVTQTPRYLIKTRGQQVTLSCSPISGHRSVSWYQQTPGQGLQFLFEYFSETQRNKGNFPGRFSGRQFSNSRSEMNVSTLELGDSALYLCASSLPTGRYEQYFGPGTRLTVT.

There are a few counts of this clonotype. CDR3 protein: CASSLVGGNGNTGELFF. CDR3 bases: TGTGCCAGCAGCTTAGTGGGGGGCAATGGGAACACCGGGGAGCTGTTTTTT. The chain combines TRBV7-8 with TRBJ2-2, with D perhaps matching TRBD1 or TRBD2 (6 bases each). This CDR3 contains 17 residues. Germline CDR1 and CDR2: SGHVS and FQNEAQ. Trimming removed 1 base at V and 1 base at J, with 13 bases between.

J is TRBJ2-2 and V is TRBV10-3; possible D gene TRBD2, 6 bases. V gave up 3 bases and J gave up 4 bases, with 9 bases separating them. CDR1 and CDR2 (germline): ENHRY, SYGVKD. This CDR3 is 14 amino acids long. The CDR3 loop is CAISELAFTGELFF. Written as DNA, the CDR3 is TGTGCCATCAGTGAACTAGCCTTCACCGGGGAGCTGTTTTTT.

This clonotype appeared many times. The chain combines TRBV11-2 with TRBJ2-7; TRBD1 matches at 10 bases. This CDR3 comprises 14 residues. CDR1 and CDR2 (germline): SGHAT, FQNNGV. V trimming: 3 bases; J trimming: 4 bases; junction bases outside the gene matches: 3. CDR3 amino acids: CASSFGTGAYEQYF. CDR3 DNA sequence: TGTGCCAGCAGCTTTGGGACAGGGGCTTACGAGCAGTACTTC.

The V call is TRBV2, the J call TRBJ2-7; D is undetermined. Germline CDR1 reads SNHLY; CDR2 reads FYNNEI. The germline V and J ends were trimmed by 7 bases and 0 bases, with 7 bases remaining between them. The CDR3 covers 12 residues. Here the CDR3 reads CASIGVSYEQYF. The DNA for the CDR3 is TGTGCCAGCATTGGTGTCTCCTACGAGCAGTACTTC.

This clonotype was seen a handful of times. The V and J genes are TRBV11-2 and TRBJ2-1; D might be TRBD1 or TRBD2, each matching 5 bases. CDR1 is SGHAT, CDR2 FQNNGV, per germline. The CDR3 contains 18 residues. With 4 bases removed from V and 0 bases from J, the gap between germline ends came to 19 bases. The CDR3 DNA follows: TGTGCCAGCAGCTCAACAAACAGGTTAGGGAGCTCCTACAATGAGCAGTTCTTC. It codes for CASSSTNRLGSSYNEQFF.